This T cell receptor beta chain appears in the sequencing data of a study of metastatic and nonmetastatic thyroid tumors. Study-wide context: Across peripheral blood and tumor or nodule tissue samples taken from malignant and benign thyroid patients, the repertoires were compared with one another.

Concerning this clone itself: Antigen specificity is unknown.

Study findings and constraints: Patients with malignant thyroid tumors reportedly had significantly higher TCR beta diversity than those with benign nodules, in blood and tumor.

None of the patients had undergone any treatment ahead of thyroid surgery. As originally analysed: Between-group CDR3 differences, defined by clinicopathological status, yielded a distant-metastasis classifier for papillary thyroid cancer. With MiXCR, TCRdb called clones anew from the PCR reads. Clone size and V and J calls follow TCRdb, not the original study. The data contain 30,000 to 35,000 clones, roughly a sixth of them singletons. Trimming left V 0 bases short and J 4 bases short, with 14 bases between. CDR3 length equals 15 residues. CDR1 is SGHRS and CDR2 is YFSETQ in the germline V gene. The sequenced material came from blood. This clonotype was obtained from a female donor with papillary thyroid cancer or a benign thyroid nodule (not recorded which). Some clones in this sample may be carry-over from other donors' samples. The genes are TRBV5-1 and TRBJ2-7, with D possibly being TRBD1 or TRBD2 (5 bases each). This chain's CDR3 is CASSLGDLEVYEQYF. The CDR3 nucleotides are TGCGCCAGCAGCTTGGGGGACCTCGAGGTTTACGAGCAGTACTTC.